This is a list of T cell receptor beta chains from one sample in a study of T cell responses to AZD1222 COVID-19 vaccine. Produced via immunoSEQ multiplex PCR; TCRdb's table is partial and in-frame only. The table records over 100,000 clones, just over 90% of them present only once. The sample in question was peripheral blood, obtained 28 days after the second AZD1222 dose. The receptor source for this set is an adult who received the AZD1222 COVID-19 vaccine. Each CDR3 is given with its conserved first and last residue. Each record gives: clone size, J gene, CDR3 length, D gene, V gene, CDR3 protein, CDR3 DNA. The D gene is left open where the match is weak. Clone size is shown for a subset of rows, as once, few, many or a class of expanded clone.

NA TRBJ1-2 15 NA TRBV9 CASSSGEGSNYGYTF TGTGCCAGCAGCTCAGGGGAGGGTTCAAACTATGGCTACACCTTC
NA TRBJ2-2 14 NA TRBV9 CASRINTNTGELFF TGTGCCAGCAGAATAAACACGAACACCGGGGAGCTGTTTTTT
NA TRBJ2-3 13 NA TRBV7-2 CASSLHGVDTQYF TGTGCCAGCAGCCTACACGGGGTAGATACGCAGTATTTT
NA TRBJ2-1 15 NA TRBV11-2 CASSPRAPKYNEQFF TGTGCCAGCAGCCCCAGGGCCCCCAAATACAATGAGCAGTTCTTC
NA TRBJ2-2 17 NA TRBV5-1 CASTRPGRGGNTGELFF TGCGCCAGCACTAGACCTGGGCGGGGAGGGAACACCGGGGAGCTGTTTTTT
once TRBJ1-2 15 NA TRBV4-1 CASSQGRGDIYGYTF TGCGCCAGCAGCCAAGGCAGGGGCGACATCTATGGCTACACCTTC
NA TRBJ2-3 15 NA TRBV10-3 CAISEERRRTDTQYF TGTGCCATCAGTGAGGAGCGGAGGCGCACAGATACGCAGTATTTT
NA TRBJ2-7 14 NA TRBV5-1 CASSDQGVHGEQYF TGCGCCAGCAGCGACCAGGGTGTTCATGGCGAGCAGTACTTC
NA TRBJ2-7 18 TRBD1 TRBV2 CASSEASEHQGQGDEQYF TGTGCCAGCAGTGAGGCCTCGGAACACCAGGGACAGGGAGACGAGCAGTACTTC
NA TRBJ2-4 16 NA TRBV6-5 CASSYSGRRAKNIQYF TGTGCCAGCAGTTACTCAGGGAGGAGGGCCAAAAACATTCAGTACTTC